Given below is one TCR beta chain in context. It has no known antigen specificity. No base qualities exist here, and no much larger clone lies one base off it. Flow cytometry had shown CD8+CD57+ cell expansion in the patients selected for sequencing. Every patient had a diagnosis of severe acquired aplastic anemia based on International Study of Aplastic Anemia and Agranulocytosis and Camitta criteria. No patient had received any therapy when blood was sampled. The study deep-sequenced TCR repertoires of sorted CD4+ and CD8+ blood T cells from severe aplastic anemia patients and healthy subjects. Patients were enrolled under clinicaltrials.gov protocols 00001620, 01623167, 00001397, 00071045, 00081523 and 00961064 in the USA. Ficoll-Paque density gradient centrifugation was used to isolate peripheral blood mononuclear cells. CD4+ and CD8+ T cells were sorted by FACS or magnetic beads before DNA extraction.

The germline V gene provides CDR1 SGHRS and CDR2 YFSETQ. The CDR3 spans 12 residues, from the cysteine through the phenylalanine. The kept DNA is CDR3 alone, 36 bases in frame from the first base. V is clipped by 2 bases and J by 7 bases, and the sequence between their germline boundaries is 9 bases long. This sample was taken from a study of CD8+CD57+ T cells in acquired aplastic anemia (dated by TCRdb to the late 2010s). The study in broad terms: A mean of approximately 3 ug of DNA, ranging from roughly 0.2 to 27.4 ug, was extracted from sorted CD4+ and CD8+ cells. CD8+CD57+ expansion was defined as a frequency above the mean frequency observed in healthy subjects. What the study reported, not specific to this receptor: Between patients and healthy controls, no significant difference in CD8+ Simpson's diversity was found (P=0.060). Around 27 CD8+ CDR3 sequences were shared between patients and controls but appeared highly expressed in patients and within their immunodominant clones.

TCR beta VDJ combination and CDR3 sequence profiling used genomic DNA as the template. An Illumina HiSeq 2000 was used for TCR repertoire sequencing. In the source study's methods: Repertoires were assessed using TRBV/TRBJ rearrangement plots, CDR3 size and DJ length profiles, and Simpson's diversity index. The most abundant DNA sequence in the deep sequencing data was taken as the immunodominant clone. CDR3 amino acid sequences were checked for sharing across subjects and were also compared against the VDJdb database and published repertoires. TCRdb trimmed the raw reads at Q25, called clones with MiXCR and kept productive beta chains. Identical CDR3 proteins give one entry, which carries the most common genes and DNA. TCRdb, not the authors, supplied the V and J calls. This sample gives fewer than 200,000 distinct CDR3 sequences in total; around 50% of them show up just once. The ten largest account for 10% to 15% of the sample.

The chain is made from TRBV5-1 and TRBJ1-2, with no reliable assignment of the D segment. Specimen: sorted CD4+, CD8+, or CD8+CD57+ T cells (not recorded which) from PBMCs. This clonotype originated in a human donor with aplastic anemia. The DNA reads TGCGCCAGCAGCTTTGGGGAGTTTGGCTACACCTTC. It translates as CASSFGEFGYTF.